These 2 T cell receptor beta chains were sequenced from one sample in a study of CD8+ T cells in alopecia areata. Extracted from the samples, RNA was reverse transcribed into cDNA to serve as the sequencing template. TCRdb's table, derived via immunoSEQ multiplex PCR, lists solely in-frame clones and lacks some. The sample has 110,000 or so clones; more than 30% are singletons. Material for sequencing was CD4+ T cells sorted from blood. All receptors come from a human donor with alopecia areata.

This clone has a handful of counts. In nucleotides, the CDR3 is TGCAGCGTTGGTAATTGGACAGGCGGAACCTACAATGAGCAGTTCTTC. Amino acids: CSVGNWTGGTYNEQFF. V gene TRBV29-1 combines with J gene TRBJ2-1; TRBD1 agrees at 7 bases. Germline CDR1 reads SQVTM; CDR2 reads ANQGSEA. The CDR3 totals 16 residues. V shed 4 bases, J shed 2 bases, and the junction held 11 bases outside the gene matches.

The chain couples TRBV29-1 to TRBJ1-5, with 7 bases identical to TRBD1. Per the germline V gene, CDR1 is SQVTM and CDR2 is ANQGSEA. This CDR3 is built from 14 residues. The ends lost 3 bases at V and 2 bases at J; junction bases unmatched: 4. The CDR3 loop reads CSVDGGTGNQPQHF. In DNA form, the CDR3 reads TGCAGCGTTGATGGGGGGACAGGCAATCAGCCCCAGCATTTT.